This TCR beta chain derives from a study of blood T cells in healthy people across ages. This clonotype was detected only a few times. For the second PCR, which ran for roughly 6 to 12 cycles, a sample-barcoded 5' primer and a J-beta primer mix were used. TCRdb independently ran MiXCR on the 5' RACE reads; one entry per CDR3 protein. The sample lists approximately 800,000 distinct CDR3 sequences, 35% to 50% occurring once. The clonotype was recovered from a man older than 75 in good health. Sequencing was carried out using blood.

This CDR3 reads CSVETLGTAGGEQFF. The CDR3 coding sequence is TGCAGCGTTGAGACCCTCGGGACGGCAGGGGGTGAGCAGTTCTTC. This chain connects TRBV29-1 to TRBJ2-1, with TRBD1 matching 7 bases. This CDR3 is built from 15 residues. Germline V gives CDR1 SQVTM, CDR2 ANQGSEA. V shed 3 bases, J shed 9 bases, and the junction held 14 bases outside the gene matches.